This is a list of T cell receptor beta chains from one sample in a study of blood T cell repertoires in COVID-19. Clones were sequenced by immunoSEQ multiplex PCR, and TCRdb holds only the in-frame ones, with some missing. The sample yields 150,000 or so clones, roughly four fifths seen once. The sample comprised peripheral blood. These receptors were obtained from a human donor with acute or convalescent COVID-19. The donor label of this sample is uncertain. Both conserved end residues are part of each CDR3. A D gene is named only where the DNA matches it firmly.

J gene: TRBJ1-2; D gene: TRBD1; V gene: TRBV18; CDR3 protein: CTSSPTTGRSGYTF
J gene: TRBJ1-2; D gene: .; V gene: TRBV30; CDR3 protein: CAWSQGGQIHGYTF
J gene: TRBJ2-5; D gene: .; V gene: TRBV7-3; CDR3 protein: CASSLTSAETQYF
J gene: TRBJ1-2; D gene: .; V gene: TRBV10-3; CDR3 protein: CAISERGSGESYGYTF
J gene: TRBJ2-7; D gene: .; V gene: TRBV5-1; CDR3 protein: CASSLGRDYEQYF
J gene: TRBJ1-1; D gene: TRBD1; V gene: TRBV12-5; CDR3 protein: CASGLTGGGTEAFF
J gene: TRBJ1-1; D gene: .; V gene: TRBV19; CDR3 protein: CASSFRGGDTEAFF
J gene: TRBJ1-1; D gene: .; V gene: TRBV2; CDR3 protein: CASSRGSDTEAFF
J gene: TRBJ2-5; D gene: .; V gene: TRBV6-6; CDR3 protein: CASGQGETQYF
J gene: TRBJ2-7; D gene: TRBD2; V gene: TRBV10-1; CDR3 protein: CASSDGLAGGRIEQYF
J gene: TRBJ1-2; D gene: .; V gene: TRBV20-1; CDR3 protein: CSARQSYGYTF
J gene: TRBJ1-5; D gene: .; V gene: TRBV10-2; CDR3 protein: CASVRDTNQPQHF
J gene: TRBJ1-3; D gene: .; V gene: TRBV4-1; CDR3 protein: CASKAGRRGDGVVLYTIYF
J gene: TRBJ1-1; D gene: TRBD1; V gene: TRBV3-1/TRBV3-2; CDR3 protein: CASSRTQGAGEAFF